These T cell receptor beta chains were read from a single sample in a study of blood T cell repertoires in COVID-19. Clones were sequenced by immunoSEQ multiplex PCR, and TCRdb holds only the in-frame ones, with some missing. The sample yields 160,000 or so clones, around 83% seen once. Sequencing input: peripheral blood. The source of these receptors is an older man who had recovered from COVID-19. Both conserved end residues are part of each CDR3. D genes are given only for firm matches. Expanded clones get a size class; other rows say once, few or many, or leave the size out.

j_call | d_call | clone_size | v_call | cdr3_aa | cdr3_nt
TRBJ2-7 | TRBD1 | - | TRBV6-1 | CASSSGQVPEQYF | TGTGCCAGCAGCTCGGGACAGGTTCCCGAGCAGTACTTC
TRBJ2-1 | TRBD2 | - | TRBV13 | CASSFRTSGIGYNEQFF | TGTGCCAGCAGCTTCCGAACTAGCGGGATAGGGTACAATGAGCAGTTCTTC
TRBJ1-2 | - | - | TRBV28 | CASSPKTTNYGYTF | TGTGCCAGCAGTCCGAAAACAACTAACTATGGCTACACCTTC
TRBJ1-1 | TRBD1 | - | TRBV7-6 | CASSPGQGGTEAFF | TGTGCCAGCAGCCCCGGACAGGGGGGAACTGAAGCTTTCTTT
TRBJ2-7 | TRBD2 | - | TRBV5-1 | CASSGGTSVSGEQYF | TGCGCCAGCAGCGGCGGAACTAGCGTTTCTGGGGAGCAGTACTTC
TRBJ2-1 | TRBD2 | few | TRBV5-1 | CASSSLAGGRMFF | TGCGCCAGCAGCTCGCTAGCGGGAGGAAGAATGTTCTTC
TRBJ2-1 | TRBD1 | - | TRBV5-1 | CASSAGQGAYEQFF | TGCGCCAGCAGCGCGGGACAGGGGGCTTATGAGCAGTTCTTC
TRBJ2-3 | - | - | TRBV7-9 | CASSIPQTSTDTQYF | TGTGCCAGCAGCATTCCGCAAACTAGCACAGATACGCAGTATTTT
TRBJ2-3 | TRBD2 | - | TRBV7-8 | CASSAGLAGSQWDTQYF | TGTGCCAGCAGCGCAGGACTAGCGGGTAGCCAGTGGGATACGCAGTATTTT
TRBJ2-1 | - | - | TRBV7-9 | CAGQLANEQFF | TGTGCCGGCCAACTAGCCAATGAGCAGTTCTTC
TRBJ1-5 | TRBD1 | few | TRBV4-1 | CASSQDGQEDQPQHF | TGCGCCAGCAGCCAAGATGGACAGGAAGATCAGCCCCAGCATTTT
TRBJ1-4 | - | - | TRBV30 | CAWSSPGAGGEKLFF | TGTGCCTGGAGCTCCCCCGGGGCGGGGGGGGAAAAACTGTTTTTT
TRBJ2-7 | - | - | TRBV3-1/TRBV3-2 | CASSQGAGRYEQYF | TGTGCCAGCAGCCAAGGAGCGGGCCGTTACGAGCAGTACTTC
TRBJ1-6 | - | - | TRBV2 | CASSERQADNSPLHF | TGTGCCAGCAGTGAACGACAGGCGGATAATTCACCCCTCCACTTT
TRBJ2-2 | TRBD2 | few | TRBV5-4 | CASSFGRARSTGELFF | TGTGCCAGCAGCTTCGGGAGGGCCAGATCTACCGGGGAGCTGTTTTTT